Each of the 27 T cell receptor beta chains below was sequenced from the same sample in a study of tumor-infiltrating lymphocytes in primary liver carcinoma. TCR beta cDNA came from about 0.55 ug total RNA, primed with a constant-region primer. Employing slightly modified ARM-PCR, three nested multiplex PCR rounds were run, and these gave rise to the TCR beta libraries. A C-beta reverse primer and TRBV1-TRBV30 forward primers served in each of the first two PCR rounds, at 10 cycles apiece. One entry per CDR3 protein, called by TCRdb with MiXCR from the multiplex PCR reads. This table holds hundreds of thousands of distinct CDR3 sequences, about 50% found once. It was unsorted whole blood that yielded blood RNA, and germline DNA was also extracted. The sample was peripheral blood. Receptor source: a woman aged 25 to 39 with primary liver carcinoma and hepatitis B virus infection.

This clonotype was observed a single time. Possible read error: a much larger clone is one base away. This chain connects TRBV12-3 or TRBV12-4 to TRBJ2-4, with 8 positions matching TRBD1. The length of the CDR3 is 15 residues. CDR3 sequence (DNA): TGTGCCAGCAGTTCCCGACAGGGGCCCTACGGCATTCGGTACTTC. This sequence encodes CASSSRQGPYGIRYF.

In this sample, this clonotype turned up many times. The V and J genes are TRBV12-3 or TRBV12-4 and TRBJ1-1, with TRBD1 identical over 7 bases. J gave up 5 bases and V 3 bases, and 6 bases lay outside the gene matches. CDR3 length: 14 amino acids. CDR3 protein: CASSFQGVRTEAFF. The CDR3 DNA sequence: TGTGCCAGCAGTTTTCAGGGGGTAAGGACTGAAGCTTTCTTT.

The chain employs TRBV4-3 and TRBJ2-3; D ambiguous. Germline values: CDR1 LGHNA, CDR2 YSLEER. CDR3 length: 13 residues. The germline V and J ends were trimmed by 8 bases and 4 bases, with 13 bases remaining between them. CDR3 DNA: TGCGCCAGCTTTCTCGTATGGGCAGATACGCAGTATTTT. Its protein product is CASFLVWADTQYF.

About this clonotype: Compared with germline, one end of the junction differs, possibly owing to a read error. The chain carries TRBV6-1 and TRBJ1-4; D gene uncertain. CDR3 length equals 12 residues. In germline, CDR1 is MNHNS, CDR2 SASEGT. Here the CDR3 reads CVSVSLGEKLFF. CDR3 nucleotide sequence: TGTGTCAGCGTGTCCTTAGGGGAAAAACTGTTTTTT.

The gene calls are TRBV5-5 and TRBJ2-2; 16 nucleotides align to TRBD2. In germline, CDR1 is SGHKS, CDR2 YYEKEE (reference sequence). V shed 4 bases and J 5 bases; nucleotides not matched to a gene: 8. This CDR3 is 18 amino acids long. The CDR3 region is CASSQGLAGGPGTGELFF. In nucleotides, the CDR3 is TGTGCCAGCAGCCAGGGACTAGCGGGAGGGCCAGGAACCGGGGAGCTGTTTTTT.

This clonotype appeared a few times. The CDR3 sequence: CASSFGGSKAYNEQFF. In nucleotides, the CDR3 is TGTGCCAGCAGCTTTGGCGGGAGTAAGGCATACAATGAGCAGTTCTTC. This chain connects TRBV7-8 to TRBJ2-1, with 7 positions matching TRBD2. The CDR3 covers 16 residues. Germline CDR1 is SGHVS and CDR2 is FQNEAQ. J gave up 4 bases and V 3 bases, and 9 bases lay outside the gene matches.

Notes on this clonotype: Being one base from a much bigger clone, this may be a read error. The DNA for the CDR3 is TGTGCCAGCAGTCATTCTAGCGTGGGGTTTTACGAGCAGTACTTC. Its translation is CASSHSSVGFYEQYF. V is TRBV6-2 or TRBV6-3 and J is TRBJ2-7; D is perhaps TRBD2 (6 bases). V was clipped by 5 bases and J by 4 bases, with 18 bases between them. The CDR3 sequence is 15 residues long. Germline V gene data show CDR1 as MNHEY and CDR2 as SVGEGT.

This CDR3 is CASSSRTGGANEKLFF. The DNA of the CDR3 is TGTGCCAGCAGCTCCAGAACCGGGGGAGCTAATGAAAAACTGTTTTTT. The chain uses TRBV7-9 and TRBJ1-4, with D possibly matching TRBD1 (5 bases). V lost 4 bases and J 3 bases, leaving 15 bases between the germline ends. Germline CDR1 and CDR2: SEHNR and FQNEAQ (reference sequence). The CDR3 spans 16 residues.

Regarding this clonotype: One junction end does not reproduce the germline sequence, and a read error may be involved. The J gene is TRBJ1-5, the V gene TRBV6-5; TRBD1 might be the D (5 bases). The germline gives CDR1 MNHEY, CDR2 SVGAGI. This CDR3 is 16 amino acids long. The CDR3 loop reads CVSRADRELSNQSQHF. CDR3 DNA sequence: TGTGTCAGCAGGGCTGACAGAGAGCTTAGCAATCAGTCCCAGCATTTT.

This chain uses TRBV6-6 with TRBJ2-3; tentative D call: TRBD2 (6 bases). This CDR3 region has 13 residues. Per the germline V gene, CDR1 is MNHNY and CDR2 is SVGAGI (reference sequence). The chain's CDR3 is CGSGLEGGDTQYF. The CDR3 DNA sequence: TGTGGTTCGGGGCTAGAGGGAGGAGATACGCAGTATTTT.

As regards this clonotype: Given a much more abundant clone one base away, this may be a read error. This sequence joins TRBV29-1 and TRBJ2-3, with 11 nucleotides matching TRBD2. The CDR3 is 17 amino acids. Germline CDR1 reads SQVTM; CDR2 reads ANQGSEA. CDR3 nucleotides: TGCAGCGCCTCCGGGACTAGCGGCCCGAGTTGGACAGATATGCAGTATTTT. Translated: CSASGTSGPSWTDMQYF.

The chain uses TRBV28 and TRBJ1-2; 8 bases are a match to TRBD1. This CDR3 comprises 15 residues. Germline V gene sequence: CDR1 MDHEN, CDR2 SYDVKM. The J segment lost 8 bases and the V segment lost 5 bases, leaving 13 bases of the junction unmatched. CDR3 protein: CASSPKLRAGGGYTF. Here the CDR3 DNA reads TGTGCCAGCAGTCCTAAACTCCGGGCAGGGGGCGGCTACACCTTC.

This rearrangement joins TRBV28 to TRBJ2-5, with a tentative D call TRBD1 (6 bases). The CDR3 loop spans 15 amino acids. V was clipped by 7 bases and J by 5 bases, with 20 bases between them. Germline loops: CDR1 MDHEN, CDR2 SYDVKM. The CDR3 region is CASTLGAGATETQYF. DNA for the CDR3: TGTGCCAGCACCCTGGGGGCAGGAGCTACGGAGACCCAGTACTTC. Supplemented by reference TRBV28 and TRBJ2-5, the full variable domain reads DVKVTQSSRYLVKRTGEKVFLECVQDMDHENMFWYRQDPGLGLRLIYFSYDVKMKEKGDIPEGYSVSREKKERFSLILESASTNQTSMYLCASTLGAGATETQYFGPGTRLLVL.

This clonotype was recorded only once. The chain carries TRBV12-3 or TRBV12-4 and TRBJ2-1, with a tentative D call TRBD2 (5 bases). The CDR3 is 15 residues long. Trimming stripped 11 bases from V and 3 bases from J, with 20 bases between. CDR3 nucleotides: TGTGCCGGTAGCCCCCAAAGCGGCGTCTACAATGAGCAGTTCTTC. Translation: CAGSPQSGVYNEQFF.

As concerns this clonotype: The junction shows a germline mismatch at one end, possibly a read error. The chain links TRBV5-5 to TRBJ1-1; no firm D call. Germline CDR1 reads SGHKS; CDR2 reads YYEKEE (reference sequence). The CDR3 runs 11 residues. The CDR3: CAISLPDEAFF. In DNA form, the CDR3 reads TGTGCCATCAGCTTGCCAGATGAAGCTTTCTTT.

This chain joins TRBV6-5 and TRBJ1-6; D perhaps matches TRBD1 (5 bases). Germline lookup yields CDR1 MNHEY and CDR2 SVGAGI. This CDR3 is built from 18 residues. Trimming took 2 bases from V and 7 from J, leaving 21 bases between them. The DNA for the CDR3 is TGTGCCAGCAGTTACGAGCTCGGCGGGACCGGGAGGAATTCACCCCTCCACTTT. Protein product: CASSYELGGTGRNSPLHF.

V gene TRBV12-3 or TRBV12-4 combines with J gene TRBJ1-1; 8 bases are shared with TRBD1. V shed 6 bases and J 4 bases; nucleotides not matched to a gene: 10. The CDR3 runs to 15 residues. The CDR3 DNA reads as TGTGCCAGCAGGGGAACAGGGGGTTTGATCACTGAAGCTTTCTTT. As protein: CASRGTGGLITEAFF.

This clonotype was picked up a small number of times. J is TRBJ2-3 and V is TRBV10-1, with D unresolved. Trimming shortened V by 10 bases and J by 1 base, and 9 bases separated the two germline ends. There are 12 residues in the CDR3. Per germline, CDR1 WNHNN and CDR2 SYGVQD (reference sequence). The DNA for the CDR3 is TGCGCCACCCCGTGCGGCACAGATACGCAGTATTTT. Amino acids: CATPCGTDTQYF.

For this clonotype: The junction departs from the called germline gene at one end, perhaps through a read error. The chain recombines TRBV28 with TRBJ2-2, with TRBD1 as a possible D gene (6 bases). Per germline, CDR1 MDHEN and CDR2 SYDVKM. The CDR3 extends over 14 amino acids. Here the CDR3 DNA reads TGTACCAGCACGGGACATGCGAACACCGGGGAGCTGTTTTTT. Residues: CTSTGHANTGELFF.

CDR3 amino acids: CASIEGSQPQHF. CDR3 in DNA: TGTGCCAGCATCGAGGGGAGTCAGCCCCAGCATTTT. V is TRBV5-6 and J is TRBJ1-5, with D possibly TRBD1 on 5 matching bases. CDR3 length: 12 amino acids. Per the germline V gene, CDR1 is SGHDT and CDR2 is YYEEEE. The V end was cut by 6 bases, the J end by 6 bases, with 10 bases between.

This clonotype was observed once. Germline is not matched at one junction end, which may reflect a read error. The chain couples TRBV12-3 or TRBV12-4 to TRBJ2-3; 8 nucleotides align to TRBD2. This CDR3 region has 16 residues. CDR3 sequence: CASTAISGEGKDTQYF. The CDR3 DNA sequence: TGTGCCAGCACTGCGATTAGCGGGGAGGGAAAAGATACACAGTATTTT.

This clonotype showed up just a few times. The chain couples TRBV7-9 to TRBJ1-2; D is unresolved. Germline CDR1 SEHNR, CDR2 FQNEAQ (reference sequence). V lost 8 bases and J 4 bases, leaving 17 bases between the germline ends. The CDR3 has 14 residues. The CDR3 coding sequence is TGTGCCAGCGGGCCGGTCGGGCCCCTCTATGGCTACACCTTC. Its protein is CASGPVGPLYGYTF.

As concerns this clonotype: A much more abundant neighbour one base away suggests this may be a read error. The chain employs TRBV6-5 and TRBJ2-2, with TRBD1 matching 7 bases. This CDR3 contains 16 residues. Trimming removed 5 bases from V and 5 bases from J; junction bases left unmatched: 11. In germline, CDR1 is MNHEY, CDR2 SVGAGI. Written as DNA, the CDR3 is TGTGCCAGCAGTATTACAGGGGCCCCGAGGACCGGGGAGCTGTTTTTT. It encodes CASSITGAPRTGELFF.

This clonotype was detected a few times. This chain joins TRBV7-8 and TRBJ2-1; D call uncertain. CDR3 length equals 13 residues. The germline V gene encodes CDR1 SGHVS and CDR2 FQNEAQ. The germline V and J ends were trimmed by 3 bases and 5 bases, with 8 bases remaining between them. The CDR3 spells CASSFWLNNEQFF. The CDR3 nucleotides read TGTGCCAGCAGCTTCTGGCTAAACAATGAGCAGTTCTTC.

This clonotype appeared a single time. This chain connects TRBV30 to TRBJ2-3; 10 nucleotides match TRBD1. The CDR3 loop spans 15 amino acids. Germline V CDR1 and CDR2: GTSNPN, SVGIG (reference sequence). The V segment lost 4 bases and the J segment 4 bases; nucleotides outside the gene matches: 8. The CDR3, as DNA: TGTGCCTGGAACCCGACAGGGGGCGCGTCAGATACGCAGTATTTT. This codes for CAWNPTGGASDTQYF. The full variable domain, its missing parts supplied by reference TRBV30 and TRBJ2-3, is SQTIHQWPATLVQPVGSPLSLECTVEGTSNPNLYWYRQAAGRGLQLLFYSVGIGQISSEVPQNLSASRPQDRQFILSSKKLLLSDSGFYLCAWNPTGGASDTQYFGPGTRLTVL.

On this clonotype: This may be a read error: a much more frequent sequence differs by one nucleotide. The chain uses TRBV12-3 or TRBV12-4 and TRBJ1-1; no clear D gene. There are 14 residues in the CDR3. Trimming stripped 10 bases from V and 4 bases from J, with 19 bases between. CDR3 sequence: CANSPDGGITEAFF. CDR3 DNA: TGTGCCAACAGCCCGGATGGCGGTATCACTGAAGCTTTCTTT.

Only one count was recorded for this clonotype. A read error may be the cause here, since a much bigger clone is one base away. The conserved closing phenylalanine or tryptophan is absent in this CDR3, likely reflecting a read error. The CDR3 is CASVKRLAETQYL. The CDR3 nucleotides are TGTGCCAGCGTAAAGCGGCTTGCGGAGACCCAGTACCTC. The J gene is TRBJ2-5, the V gene TRBV6-1, with TRBD2 as a possible D gene (5 bases). The CDR3 is 13 residues long. From germline, CDR1 is MNHNS and CDR2 SASEGT. Trimming pared 8 bases from V and 5 bases from J, leaving 15 bases between.